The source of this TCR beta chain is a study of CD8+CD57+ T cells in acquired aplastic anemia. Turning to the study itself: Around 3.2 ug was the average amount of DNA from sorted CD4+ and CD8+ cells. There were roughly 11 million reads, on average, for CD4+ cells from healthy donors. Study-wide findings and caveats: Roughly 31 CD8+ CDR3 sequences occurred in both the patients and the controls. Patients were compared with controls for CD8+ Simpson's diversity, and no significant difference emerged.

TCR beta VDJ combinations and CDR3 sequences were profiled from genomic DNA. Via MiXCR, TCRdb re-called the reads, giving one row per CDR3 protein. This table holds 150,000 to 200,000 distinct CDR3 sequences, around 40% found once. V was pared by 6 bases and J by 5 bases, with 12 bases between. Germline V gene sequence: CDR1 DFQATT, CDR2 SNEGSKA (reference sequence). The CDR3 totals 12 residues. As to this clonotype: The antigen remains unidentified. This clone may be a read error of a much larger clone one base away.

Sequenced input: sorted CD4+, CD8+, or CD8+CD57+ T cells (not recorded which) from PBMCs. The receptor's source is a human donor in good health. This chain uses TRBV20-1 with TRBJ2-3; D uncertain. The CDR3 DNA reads TGCAGTGCATCCCATGAAGGAGATACGCAGTATTTT. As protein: CSASHEGDTQYF.